A selection of T cell receptor beta chains follows, all from one sample in a study of T cell responses to AZD1222 COVID-19 vaccine. TCRdb keeps only in-frame clones here, not all; method: immunoSEQ multiplex PCR. The sample carries fewer than 120,000 clones, around 90% recorded once. The material was peripheral blood, obtained on day 0 of AZD1222 vaccination. The receptors shown here come from an adult in good health. Both conserved end residues are part of each CDR3. D genes are given only for firm matches. The size entry is marked missing in some rows and otherwise reads once, few, many or a size class.

D gene	V gene	clone size	J gene	CDR3 protein	CDR3 DNA
.	TRBV7-9	.	TRBJ1-6	CASSLWTAARPSPLHF	TGTGCCAGCAGCTTATGGACGGCAGCCCGTCCTTCACCCCTCCACTTT
.	TRBV3-1/TRBV3-2	.	TRBJ1-2	CASSRGTGRYGYTF	TGTGCCAGCAGCCGCGGGACGGGCAGATATGGCTACACCTTC
TRBD2	TRBV9	.	TRBJ2-1	CASSVDEAGYYNEQFF	TGTGCCAGCAGCGTAGACGAAGCGGGGTACTACAATGAGCAGTTCTTC
TRBD1	TRBV10-1	.	TRBJ1-2	CASSEGWTGWIGRNYGYTF	TGCGCCAGCAGTGAGGGATGGACAGGGTGGATCGGGCGTAACTATGGCTACACCTTC
.	TRBV6-5	.	TRBJ2-2	CASSSRDKGTGELFF	TGTGCCAGCAGTTCCCGGGACAAAGGCACCGGGGAGCTGTTTTTT
.	TRBV12-3/TRBV12-4	.	TRBJ1-1	CASSLQRNTEAFF	TGTGCCAGCAGTTTACAGAGGAACACTGAAGCTTTCTTT
.	TRBV10-1	.	TRBJ2-7	CASSVRGFGGFTEQYF	TGCGCCAGCAGTGTCCGGGGGTTCGGAGGTTTTACCGAGCAGTACTTC
.	TRBV19	.	TRBJ2-2	CASWKTETNTGELFF	TGTGCCAGTTGGAAGACGGAGACGAACACCGGGGAGCTGTTTTTT
.	TRBV27	.	TRBJ2-7	CASSPPLGLPSDEQYF	TGTGCCAGCAGTCCGCCTTTGGGGCTGCCCAGCGACGAGCAGTACTTC
TRBD1	TRBV7-9	.	TRBJ1-6	CASSTLTGVNSPLHF	TGTGCCAGCAGCACCCTGACAGGGGTAAATTCACCCCTCCACTTT
TRBD1	TRBV28	.	TRBJ1-6	CASSSAGGIRLNSYNSPLHF	TGTGCCAGCAGTTCCGCAGGGGGGATTCGACTGAACTCCTATAATTCACCCCTCCACTTT
.	TRBV27	.	TRBJ1-1	CASSLYGAALTEAFF	TGTGCCAGCAGTTTATATGGGGCCGCTCTGACTGAAGCTTTCTTT
.	TRBV25-1	.	TRBJ1-5	CASSEYGGHQPQHF	TGTGCCAGCAGTGAATATGGGGGGCATCAGCCCCAGCATTTT
.	TRBV28	.	TRBJ1-2	CASSSTSGALANYGYTF	TGTGCCAGCAGTAGCACCTCAGGGGCGTTAGCTAACTATGGCTACACCTTC
.	TRBV11-2	.	TRBJ1-1	CASSLAPAVEAFF	TGTGCCAGCAGCTTGGCCCCCGCCGTTGAAGCTTTCTTT
.	TRBV5-1	.	TRBJ2-7	CASSLVGDEQYF	TGCGCCAGCAGCTTGGTAGGGGACGAGCAGTACTTC
.	TRBV7-9	.	TRBJ1-6	CASSLDLRLSPLHF	TGTGCCAGCAGCCTCGACCTTCGGCTTTCACCCCTCCACTTT
.	TRBV7-2	few	TRBJ1-1	CASNDYLGTEAFF	TGTGCCAGCAACGATTATCTAGGCACTGAAGCTTTCTTT
.	TRBV6-6	.	TRBJ1-1	CASSYTGMEAFF	TGTGCCAGCAGTTACACCGGAATGGAAGCTTTCTTT
TRBD1	TRBV30	once	TRBJ1-1	CAWRARGRTEAFF	TGTGCCTGGAGGGCCAGGGGGCGCACTGAAGCTTTCTTT
.	TRBV6-6	.	TRBJ2-1	CASTRDYNEQFF	TGTGCCAGCACACGGGATTACAATGAGCAGTTCTTC
TRBD1	TRBV5-4	.	TRBJ1-6	CASRTGDNSPLHF	TGTGCCAGCCGCACAGGGGACAATTCACCCCTCCACTTT
TRBD2	TRBV19	.	TRBJ2-5	CASRATSGGGETQYF	TGTGCCAGTAGGGCGACTAGCGGGGGAGGAGAGACCCAGTACTTC
.	TRBV7-2	once	TRBJ2-7	CASSSLAGGSYEQYF	TGTGCCAGCAGCTCACTAGCAGGAGGCAGCTACGAGCAGTACTTC
.	TRBV5-4	.	TRBJ2-1	CASSRGTAGHNEQFF	TGTGCCAGCAGCCGCGGGACCGCTGGGCACAATGAGCAGTTCTTC
.	TRBV19	.	TRBJ1-1	CASKRGGTEAFF	TGTGCCAGTAAAAGGGGGGGCACTGAAGCTTTCTTT
.	TRBV10-3	.	TRBJ1-2	CAISGSNYGYTF	TGTGCCATATCGGGCTCTAACTATGGCTACACCTTC
.	TRBV7-3	.	TRBJ1-3	CASSLATGLSGNTIYF	TGTGCCAGCAGCTTAGCGACAGGCCTCTCTGGAAACACCATATATTTT
.	TRBV11-2	.	TRBJ2-2	CASSGGPDTGELFF	TGTGCCAGCAGCGGGGGGCCGGATACCGGGGAGCTGTTTTTT
.	TRBV6-1	.	TRBJ1-6	CASSEMGRTNSPLHF	TGTGCCAGCAGTGAAATGGGTCGGACGAATTCACCCCTCCACTTT
.	TRBV3-1/TRBV3-2	.	TRBJ1-2	CASSQIQGLYGYTF	TGTGCCAGCAGCCAAATCCAGGGGCTCTATGGCTACACCTTC
.	TRBV28	.	TRBJ1-2	CASTQQGLRLGGYTF	TGTGCCAGCACACAACAGGGCTTAAGATTGGGGGGCTACACCTTC
.	TRBV7-9	.	TRBJ2-2	CASSFLVVGGELFF	TGTGCCAGCAGCTTCCTTGTGGTTGGCGGGGAGCTGTTTTTT
.	TRBV13	few	TRBJ2-1	CASSLGRTYSYNEQFF	TGTGCCAGCAGCTTAGGCCGGACTTACTCCTACAATGAGCAGTTCTTC
TRBD1	TRBV6-5	.	TRBJ1-4	CASIAGQGSEKLFF	TGTGCCAGCATAGCCGGACAGGGGTCTGAAAAACTGTTTTTT
.	TRBV5-1	once	TRBJ2-7	CASSLVDRSYEQYF	TGCGCCAGCAGCCTCGTCGACCGTTCCTACGAGCAGTACTTC
.	TRBV13	.	TRBJ1-2	CASSLGGQLNYGYTF	TGTGCCAGCAGCTTAGGTGGGCAGCTTAACTATGGCTACACCTTC
TRBD1	TRBV6-5	.	TRBJ1-6	CASSYYGQGERSPLHF	TGTGCCAGCAGTTACTACGGACAGGGGGAGAGGTCACCCCTCCACTTT
.	TRBV28	.	TRBJ1-3	CASSRPSGNTIYF	TGTGCCAGCAGCCGACCTTCTGGAAACACCATATATTTT
.	TRBV21-1	.	TRBJ1-1	CASATGYIGNTEAFF	TGTGCCAGCGCCACAGGGTACATAGGGAACACTGAAGCTTTCTTT
TRBD1	TRBV6-1	.	TRBJ1-2	CASSEGGTGNYGYTF	TGTGCCAGCAGTGAAGGTGGGACAGGGAACTATGGCTACACCTTC
.	TRBV6-6	.	TRBJ1-6	CASSYSVSSYNSPLHF	TGTGCCAGCAGTTACTCGGTCAGCTCCTATAATTCACCCCTCCACTTT
TRBD2	TRBV10-1	.	TRBJ2-5	CASSEAVAGIETQYF	TGCGCCAGCAGTGAGGCGGTAGCGGGGATAGAGACCCAGTACTTC
.	TRBV6-4	.	TRBJ2-1	CASSDSFGNEQFF	TGTGCCAGCAGTGACTCGTTTGGGAATGAGCAGTTCTTC
.	TRBV5-1	once	TRBJ1-1	CASGPGSQTEAFF	TGCGCCAGCGGGCCGGGATCGCAGACTGAAGCTTTCTTT
.	TRBV28	.	TRBJ1-2	CASSFASGGNYGYTF	TGTGCCAGCAGTTTTGCCTCGGGGGGTAACTATGGCTACACCTTC
.	TRBV27	.	TRBJ1-1	CASTKAVGNTEAFF	TGTGCCAGCACCAAGGCAGTTGGGAACACTGAAGCTTTCTTT
.	TRBV11-3	.	TRBJ1-1	CASSSPSYREAEAFF	TGTGCCAGCAGCTCTCCCTCCTACAGGGAGGCTGAAGCTTTCTTT